Sequencing of this T cell receptor (beta chain) was carried out in a study of beta chain features in type 1 diabetes. Study background: Healthy donors, compared against patients, showed similar age, gender and cell yields.

The investigators reverse transcribed all of the isolated RNA, so they sequenced expressed TCRB transcripts. The average output of naive, central memory and regulatory T cell samples was roughly 3.6 million reads. Some clones are missing from TCRdb's copy, which holds only in-frame ones; the method was immunoSEQ multiplex PCR. The sample lists 900,000 or so clones, 15% to 20% seen once, with 0.023% in the top ten. CDR1 SEHNR and CDR2 FQNEAQ come from the germline V gene (reference sequence). V was cut by 2 bases and J by 1 base, with 6 bases left in between. CDR3 length: 15 residues. In this sample, this clone turned up a few times.

This sequence was found in a young woman in good health. Source material: naive CD4+ T cells from blood. The chain recombines TRBV7-9 with TRBJ2-6; D gene uncertain. The DNA of the CDR3 is TGTGCCAGCAGCTTAACCCTTTCTGGGGCCAACGTCCTGACTTTC. Amino acids: CASSLTLSGANVLTF. Supplemented by reference TRBV7-9 and TRBJ2-6, the full variable domain reads DTGVSQNPRHKITKRGQNVTFRCDPISEHNRLYWYRQTLGQGPEFLTYFQNEAQLEKSRLLSDRFSAERPKGSFSTLEIQRTEQGDSAMYLCASSLTLSGANVLTFGAGSRLTVL.